This TCR beta chain was recorded in a study of blood T cell repertoires in COVID-19. The repertoire was sequenced with immunoSEQ multiplex PCR; TCRdb's copy has only in-frame clones and lacks some. The sample has more than 350,000 clones; about 90% are singletons. Patients of the Seattle cohort, enrolled during active infection, were followed longitudinally. The CDR3 loop spans 14 amino acids. J gave up 7 bases and V 0 bases, and 6 bases lay outside the gene matches. CDR1 is SGHTS and CDR2 is YDEGEE in the germline V gene. This chain joins TRBV5-8 and TRBJ2-7, with 8 bases lining up with TRBD1. What was sequenced was peripheral blood. The receptor was isolated from a woman in her 30s with COVID-19, enrolled during active disease. The CDR3: CASSLGQGTGEQYF. The CDR3 nucleotides are TGTGCCAGCAGCTTGGGACAGGGGACGGGGGAGCAGTACTTC.